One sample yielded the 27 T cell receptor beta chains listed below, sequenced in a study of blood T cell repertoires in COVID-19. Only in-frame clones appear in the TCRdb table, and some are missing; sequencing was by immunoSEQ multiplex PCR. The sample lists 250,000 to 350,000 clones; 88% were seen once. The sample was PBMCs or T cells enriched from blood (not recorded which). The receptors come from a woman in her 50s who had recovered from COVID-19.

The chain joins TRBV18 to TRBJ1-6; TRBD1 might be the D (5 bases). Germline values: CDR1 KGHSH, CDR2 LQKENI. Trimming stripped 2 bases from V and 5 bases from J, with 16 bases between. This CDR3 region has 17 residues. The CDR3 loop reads CASSPTAGRGNNSPLHF. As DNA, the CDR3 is TGTGCCAGCTCACCAACGGCGGGGCGGGGGAATAATTCACCCCTCCACTTT. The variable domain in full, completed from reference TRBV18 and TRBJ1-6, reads NAGVMQNPRHLVRRRGQEARLRCSPMKGHSHVYWYRQLPEEGLKFMVYLQKENIIDESGMPKERFSAEFPKEGPSILRIQQVVRGDSAAYFCASSPTAGRGNNSPLHFGNGTRLTVT.

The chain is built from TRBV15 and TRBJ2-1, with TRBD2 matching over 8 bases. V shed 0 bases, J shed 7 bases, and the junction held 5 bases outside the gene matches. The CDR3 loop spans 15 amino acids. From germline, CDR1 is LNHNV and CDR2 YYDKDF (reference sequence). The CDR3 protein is CATSREAGAPNEQFF. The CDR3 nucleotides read TGTGCCACCAGCAGAGAAGCGGGGGCGCCGAATGAGCAGTTCTTC.

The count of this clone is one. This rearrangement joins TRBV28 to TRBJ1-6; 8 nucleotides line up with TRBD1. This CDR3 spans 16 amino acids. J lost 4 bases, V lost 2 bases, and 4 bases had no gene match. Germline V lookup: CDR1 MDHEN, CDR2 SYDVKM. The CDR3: CASSLRQGAYNSPLHF. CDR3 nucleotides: TGTGCCAGCAGTTTACGGCAGGGGGCTTATAATTCACCCCTCCACTTT.

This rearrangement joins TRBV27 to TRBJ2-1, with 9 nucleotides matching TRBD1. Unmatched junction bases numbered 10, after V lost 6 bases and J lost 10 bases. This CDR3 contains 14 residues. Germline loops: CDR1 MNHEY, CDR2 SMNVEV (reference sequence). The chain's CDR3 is CASRNTGGSHEQFF. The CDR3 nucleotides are TGTGCCAGCAGAAACACAGGGGGCTCGCACGAGCAGTTCTTC.

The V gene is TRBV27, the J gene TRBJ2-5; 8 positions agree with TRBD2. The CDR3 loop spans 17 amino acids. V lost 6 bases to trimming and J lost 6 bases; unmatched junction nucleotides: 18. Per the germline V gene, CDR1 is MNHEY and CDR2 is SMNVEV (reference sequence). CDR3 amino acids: CASSRPLREGPNKTQYF. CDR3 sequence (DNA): TGTGCCAGCAGCCGCCCCCTACGGGAGGGCCCGAACAAGACCCAGTACTTC.

The CDR3 DNA is TGTGCCAGCAGCCCCTCCGGGACTAGGGGCTACGAGCAGTACTTC. Protein: CASSPSGTRGYEQYF. The V call is TRBV7-2, the J call TRBJ2-7; TRBD2 agrees at 8 bases. V gave up 5 bases and J gave up 3 bases; unmatched junction bases: 9. Germline V gene data show CDR1 as SGHTA and CDR2 as FQGNSA. CDR3 size: 15 residues.

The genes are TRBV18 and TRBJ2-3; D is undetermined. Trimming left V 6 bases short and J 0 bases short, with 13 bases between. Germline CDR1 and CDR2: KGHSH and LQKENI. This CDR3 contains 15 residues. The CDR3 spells CASSPSTSSTDTQYF. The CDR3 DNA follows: TGTGCCAGCTCCCCTTCTACCTCTAGCACAGATACGCAGTATTTT.

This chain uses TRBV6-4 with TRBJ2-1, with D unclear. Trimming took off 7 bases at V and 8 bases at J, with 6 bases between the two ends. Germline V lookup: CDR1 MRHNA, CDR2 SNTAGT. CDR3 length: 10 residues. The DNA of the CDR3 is TGTGCCAGCATAGAGGATGAGCAGTTCTTC. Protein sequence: CASIEDEQFF.

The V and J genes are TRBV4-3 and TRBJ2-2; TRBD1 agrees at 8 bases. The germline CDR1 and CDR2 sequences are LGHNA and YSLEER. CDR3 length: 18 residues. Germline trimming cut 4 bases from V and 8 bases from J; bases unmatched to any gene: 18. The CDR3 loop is CASSRRIATGERPGELFF. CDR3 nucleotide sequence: TGCGCCAGCAGCCGGCGAATTGCGACAGGGGAACGCCCGGGGGAGCTGTTTTTT.

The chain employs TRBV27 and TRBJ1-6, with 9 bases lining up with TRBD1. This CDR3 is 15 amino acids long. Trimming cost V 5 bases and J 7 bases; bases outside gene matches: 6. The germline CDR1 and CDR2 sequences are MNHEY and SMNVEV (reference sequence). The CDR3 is CASSPRDRVNSPLHF. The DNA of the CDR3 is TGTGCCAGCAGTCCACGGGACAGGGTAAATTCACCCCTCCACTTT.

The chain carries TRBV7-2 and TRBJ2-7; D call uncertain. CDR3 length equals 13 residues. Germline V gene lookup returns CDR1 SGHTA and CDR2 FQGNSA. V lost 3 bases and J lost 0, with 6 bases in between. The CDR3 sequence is CASSFSPSYEQYF. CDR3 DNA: TGTGCCAGCAGCTTTAGCCCCTCCTACGAGCAGTACTTC.

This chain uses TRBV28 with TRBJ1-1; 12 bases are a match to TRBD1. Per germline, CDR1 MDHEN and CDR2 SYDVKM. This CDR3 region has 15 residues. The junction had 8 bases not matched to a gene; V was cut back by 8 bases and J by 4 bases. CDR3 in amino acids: CASGRDRGRGTEAFF. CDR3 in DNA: TGTGCCAGCGGGCGGGACAGGGGGCGGGGCACTGAAGCTTTCTTT.

The CDR3: CASSLEGTGAGVNTEAFF. The CDR3 DNA is TGTGCCAGCTCCCTGGAAGGGACAGGGGCAGGGGTGAACACTGAAGCTTTCTTT. J is TRBJ1-1 and V is TRBV6-4, with 10 nucleotides matching TRBD1. This CDR3 is 18 amino acids long. Germline V gene lookup returns CDR1 MRHNA and CDR2 SNTAGT. V shed 8 bases and J 0 bases; nucleotides not matched to a gene: 15.

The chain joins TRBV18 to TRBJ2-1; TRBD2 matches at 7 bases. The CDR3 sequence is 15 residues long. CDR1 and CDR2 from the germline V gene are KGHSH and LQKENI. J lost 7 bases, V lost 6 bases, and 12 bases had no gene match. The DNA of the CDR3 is TGTGCCAGCTCCTCGGTGGCGGGAGCGGGGAATGAGCAGTTCTTC. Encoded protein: CASSSVAGAGNEQFF.

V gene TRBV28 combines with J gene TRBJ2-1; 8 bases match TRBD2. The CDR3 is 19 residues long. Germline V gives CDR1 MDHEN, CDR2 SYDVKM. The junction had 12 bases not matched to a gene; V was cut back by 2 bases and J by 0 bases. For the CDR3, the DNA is TGTGCCAGCAGTTTACGGCTAGCGGGCTGGCTAAGCTCCTACAATGAGCAGTTCTTC. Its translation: CASSLRLAGWLSSYNEQFF. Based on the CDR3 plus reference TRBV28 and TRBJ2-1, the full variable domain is DVKVTQSSRYLVKRTGEKVFLECVQDMDHENMFWYRQDPGLGLRLIYFSYDVKMKEKGDIPEGYSVSREKKERFSLILESASTNQTSMYLCASSLRLAGWLSSYNEQFFGPGTRLTVL.

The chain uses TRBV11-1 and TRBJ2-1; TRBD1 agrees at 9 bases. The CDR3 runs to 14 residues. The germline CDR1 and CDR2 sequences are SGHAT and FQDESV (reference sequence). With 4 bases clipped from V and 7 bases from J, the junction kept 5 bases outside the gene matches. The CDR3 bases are TGTGCCAGCAGCTCCCGGGACAGGGCGAATGAGCAGTTCTTC. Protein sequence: CASSSRDRANEQFF.

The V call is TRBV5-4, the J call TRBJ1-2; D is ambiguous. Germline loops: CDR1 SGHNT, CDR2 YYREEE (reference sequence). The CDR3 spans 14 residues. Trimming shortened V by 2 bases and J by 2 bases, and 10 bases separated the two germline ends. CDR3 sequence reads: CASSLGGANYGYTF. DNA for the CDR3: TGTGCCAGCAGCTTAGGTGGAGCGAACTATGGCTACACCTTC.

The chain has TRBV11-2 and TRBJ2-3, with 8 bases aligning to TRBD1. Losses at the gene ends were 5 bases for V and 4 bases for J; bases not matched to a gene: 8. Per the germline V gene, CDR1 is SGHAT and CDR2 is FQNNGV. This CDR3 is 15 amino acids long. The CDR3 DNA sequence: TGTGCCAGCAGCCCTGGCAGGGGGCGAGCAGATACGCAGTATTTT. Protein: CASSPGRGRADTQYF.

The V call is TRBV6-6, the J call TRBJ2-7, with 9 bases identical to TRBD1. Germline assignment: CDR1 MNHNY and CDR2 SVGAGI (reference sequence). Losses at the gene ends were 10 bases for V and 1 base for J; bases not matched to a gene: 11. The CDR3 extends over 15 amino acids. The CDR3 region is CATTTAGTGSYEQYF. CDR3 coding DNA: TGTGCCACCACGACGGCAGGGACAGGGTCCTACGAGCAGTACTTC.

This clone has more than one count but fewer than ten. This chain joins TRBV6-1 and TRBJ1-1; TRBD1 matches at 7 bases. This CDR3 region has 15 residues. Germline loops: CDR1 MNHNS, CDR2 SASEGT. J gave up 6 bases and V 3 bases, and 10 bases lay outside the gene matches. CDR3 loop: CASSERQGISPEAFF. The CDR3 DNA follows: TGTGCCAGCAGTGAGCGACAGGGAATTAGTCCTGAAGCTTTCTTT.

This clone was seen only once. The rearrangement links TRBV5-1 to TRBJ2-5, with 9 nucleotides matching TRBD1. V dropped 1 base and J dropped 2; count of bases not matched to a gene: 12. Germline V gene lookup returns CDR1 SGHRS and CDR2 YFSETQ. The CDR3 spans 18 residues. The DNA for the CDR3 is TGCGCCAGCAGCTTGACCCGGACAGGGGAATTTGTTCAAGAGACCCAGTACTTC. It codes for CASSLTRTGEFVQETQYF.

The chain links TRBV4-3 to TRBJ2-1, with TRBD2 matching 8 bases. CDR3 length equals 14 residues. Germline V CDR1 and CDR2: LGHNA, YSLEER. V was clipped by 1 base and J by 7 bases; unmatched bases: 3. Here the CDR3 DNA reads TGCGCCAGCAGCCAAGGACGACTAGCGAATGAGCAGTTCTTC. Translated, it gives CASSQGRLANEQFF.

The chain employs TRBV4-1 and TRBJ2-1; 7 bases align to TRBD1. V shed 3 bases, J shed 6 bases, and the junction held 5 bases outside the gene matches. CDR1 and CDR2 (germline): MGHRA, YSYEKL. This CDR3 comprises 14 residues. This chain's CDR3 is CASSHGDRINEQFF. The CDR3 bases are TGCGCCAGCAGCCACGGGGACAGAATCAATGAGCAGTTCTTC.

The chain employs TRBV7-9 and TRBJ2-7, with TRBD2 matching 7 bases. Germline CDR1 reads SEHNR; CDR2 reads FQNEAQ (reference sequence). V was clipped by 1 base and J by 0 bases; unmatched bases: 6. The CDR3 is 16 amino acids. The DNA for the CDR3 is TGTGCCAGCAGCTTAGGGCGCGGCGGGAGCTCCTACGAGCAGTACTTC. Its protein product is CASSLGRGGSSYEQYF.

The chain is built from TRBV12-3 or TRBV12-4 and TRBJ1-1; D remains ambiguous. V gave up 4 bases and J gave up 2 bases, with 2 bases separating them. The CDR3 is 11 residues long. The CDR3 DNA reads TGTGCCAGCAGTTCAAACACTGAAGCTTTCTTT. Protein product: CASSSNTEAFF.

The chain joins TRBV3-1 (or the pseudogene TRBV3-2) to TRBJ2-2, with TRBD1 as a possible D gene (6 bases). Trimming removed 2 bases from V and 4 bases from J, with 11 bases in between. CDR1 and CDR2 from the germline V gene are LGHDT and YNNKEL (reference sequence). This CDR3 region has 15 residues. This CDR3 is CASSQTGTFTGELFF. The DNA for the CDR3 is TGTGCCAGCAGCCAAACAGGGACCTTCACCGGGGAGCTGTTTTTT.

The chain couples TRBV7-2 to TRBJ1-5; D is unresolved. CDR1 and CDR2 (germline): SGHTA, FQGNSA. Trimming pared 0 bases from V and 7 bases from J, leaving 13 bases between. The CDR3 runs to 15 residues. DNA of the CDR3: TGTGCCAGCAGCTTAGCGTGGGGAGCTGGGCAGCCCCAGCATTTT. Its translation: CASSLAWGAGQPQHF. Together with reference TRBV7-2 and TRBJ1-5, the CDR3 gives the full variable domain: GAGVSQSPSNKVTEKGKDVELRCDPISGHTALYWYRQSLGQGLEFLIYFQGNSAPDKSGLPSDRFSAERTGGSVSTLTIQRTQQEDSAVYLCASSLAWGAGQPQHFGDGTRLSIL.